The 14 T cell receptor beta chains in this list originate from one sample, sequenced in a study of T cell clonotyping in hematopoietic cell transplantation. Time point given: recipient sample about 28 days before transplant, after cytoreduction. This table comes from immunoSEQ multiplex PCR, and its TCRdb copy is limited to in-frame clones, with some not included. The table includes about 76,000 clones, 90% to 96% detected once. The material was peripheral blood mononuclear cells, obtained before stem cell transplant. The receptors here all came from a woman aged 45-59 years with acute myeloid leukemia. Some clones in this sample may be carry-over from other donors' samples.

The CDR3 reads CASSSTGNTEAFF. The CDR3 DNA reads TGTGCCAGCAGTTCCACAGGGAACACTGAAGCTTTCTTT. The chain joins TRBV2 to TRBJ1-1; weak D call: TRBD1 (5 bases). This CDR3 spans 13 amino acids. V was cut by 5 bases and J by 1 base, with 8 bases left in between. Germline V lookup: CDR1 SNHLY, CDR2 FYNNEI.

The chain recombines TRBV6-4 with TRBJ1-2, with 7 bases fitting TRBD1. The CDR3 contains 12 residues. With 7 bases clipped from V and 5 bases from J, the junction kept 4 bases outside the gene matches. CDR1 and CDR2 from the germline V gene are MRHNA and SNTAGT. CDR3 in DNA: TGTGCCAGCAAGGAACAGGGGTATGGCTACACCTTC. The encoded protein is CASKEQGYGYTF.

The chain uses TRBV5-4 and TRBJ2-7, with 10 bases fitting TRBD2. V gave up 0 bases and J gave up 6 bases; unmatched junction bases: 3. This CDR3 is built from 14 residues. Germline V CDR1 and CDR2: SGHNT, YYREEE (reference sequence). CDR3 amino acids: CASSLAASGGEQYF. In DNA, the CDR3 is TGTGCCAGCAGCTTGGCGGCTAGCGGGGGCGAGCAGTACTTC.

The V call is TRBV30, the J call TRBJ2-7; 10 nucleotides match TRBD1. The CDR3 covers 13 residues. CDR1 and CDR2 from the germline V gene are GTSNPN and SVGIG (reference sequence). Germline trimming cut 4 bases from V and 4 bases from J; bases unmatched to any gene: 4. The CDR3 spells CAWKTGGAYEQYF. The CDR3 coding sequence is TGTGCCTGGAAGACAGGGGGCGCGTACGAGCAGTACTTC.

The CDR3 protein is CASRLTGSNQPQHF. DNA of the CDR3: TGTGCCAGCAGATTAACGGGGAGCAATCAGCCCCAGCATTTT. This chain joins TRBV6-5 and TRBJ1-5; unclear D gene. Germline-derived CDR1 and CDR2 are MNHEY and SVGAGI. There are 14 residues in the CDR3. Between the trimmed V and J ends, which lost 6 bases and 1 base, there was a span of 10 bases.

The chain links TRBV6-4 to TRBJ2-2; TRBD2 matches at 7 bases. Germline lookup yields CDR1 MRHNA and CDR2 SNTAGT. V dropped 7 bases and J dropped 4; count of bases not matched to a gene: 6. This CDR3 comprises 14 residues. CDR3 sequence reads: CASKGAGSTGELFF. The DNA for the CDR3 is TGTGCCAGCAAGGGAGCGGGGTCCACCGGGGAGCTGTTTTTT.

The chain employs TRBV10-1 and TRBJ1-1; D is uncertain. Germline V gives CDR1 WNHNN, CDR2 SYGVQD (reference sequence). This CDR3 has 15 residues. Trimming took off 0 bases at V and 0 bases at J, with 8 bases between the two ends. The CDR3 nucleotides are TGCGCCAGCAGTGAGTCGGGAAGGGTGAACACTGAAGCTTTCTTT. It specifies CASSESGRVNTEAFF.

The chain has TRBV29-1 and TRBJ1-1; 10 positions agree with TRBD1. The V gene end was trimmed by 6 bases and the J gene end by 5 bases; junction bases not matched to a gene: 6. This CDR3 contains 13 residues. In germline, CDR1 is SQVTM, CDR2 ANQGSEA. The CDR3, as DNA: TGCAGCGTGAGACAGGGGGCAAAGACTGAAGCTTTCTTT. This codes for CSVRQGAKTEAFF.

CDR3 region: CAWSVGGLSGNTIYF. CDR3 bases: TGTGCCTGGAGTGTGGGGGGGCTTTCTGGAAACACCATATATTTT. The chain uses TRBV30 and TRBJ1-3, with D perhaps matching TRBD1 (6 bases). V was shortened by 0 bases and J by 1 base, with 10 bases between the two germline ends. Germline CDR1 reads GTSNPN; CDR2 reads SVGIG (reference sequence). The CDR3 consists of 15 residues. The variable domain in full, completed from reference TRBV30 and TRBJ1-3, reads SQTIHQWPATLVQPVGSPLSLECTVEGTSNPNLYWYRQAAGRGLQLLFYSVGIGQISSEVPQNLSASRPQDRQFILSSKKLLLSDSGFYLCAWSVGGLSGNTIYFGEGSWLTVV.

DNA of the CDR3: TGTGCCTGGGGACCAGGTGCTGAAGCTTTCTTT. It codes for CAWGPGAEAFF. The V call is TRBV30, the J call TRBJ1-1; no clear D. V was shortened by 5 bases and J by 6 bases, with 10 bases between the two germline ends. CDR1 is GTSNPN, CDR2 SVGIG, per germline (reference sequence). This CDR3 comprises 11 residues.

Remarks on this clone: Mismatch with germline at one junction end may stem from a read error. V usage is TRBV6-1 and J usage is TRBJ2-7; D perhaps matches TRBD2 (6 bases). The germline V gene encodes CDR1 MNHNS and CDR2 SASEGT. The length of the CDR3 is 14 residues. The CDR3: CASSELLGGFKQHF. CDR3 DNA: TGTGCCAGCAGTGAATTGTTGGGGGGTTTTAAGCAGCACTTC.

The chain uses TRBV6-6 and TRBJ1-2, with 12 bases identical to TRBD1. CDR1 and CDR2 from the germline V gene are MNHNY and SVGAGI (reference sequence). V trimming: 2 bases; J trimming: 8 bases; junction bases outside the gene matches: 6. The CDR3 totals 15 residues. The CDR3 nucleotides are TGTGCCAGCAGTTACGGGGACAGGGGGCGCGAGGGCTACACCTTC. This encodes CASSYGDRGREGYTF.

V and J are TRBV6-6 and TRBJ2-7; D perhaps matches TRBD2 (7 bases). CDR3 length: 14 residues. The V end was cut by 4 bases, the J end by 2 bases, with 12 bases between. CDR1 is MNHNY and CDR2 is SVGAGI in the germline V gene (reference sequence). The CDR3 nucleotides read TGTGCCAGCAGTTCCGCGGGGGCCCCCTACGAGCAGTACTTC. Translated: CASSSAGAPYEQYF.

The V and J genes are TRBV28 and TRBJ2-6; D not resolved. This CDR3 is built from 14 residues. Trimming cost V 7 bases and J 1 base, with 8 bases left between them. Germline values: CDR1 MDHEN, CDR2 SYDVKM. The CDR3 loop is CASIPASGANVLTF. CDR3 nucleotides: TGTGCCAGCATACCGGCTTCTGGGGCCAACGTCCTGACTTTC.